These 2 T cell receptor beta chains originate from one sample sequenced in a study of control samples from healthy donors and cancer patients. This table comes from immunoSEQ multiplex PCR, and its TCRdb copy is limited to in-frame clones, with some not included. This sample carries approximately 97,000 clones, 90% to 95% of them seen once, and the ten largest clones take about 2.5%. The material sequenced was blood. The origin of the receptors is a woman younger than 30 in good health.

The chain uses TRBV7-8 and TRBJ2-5; D is possibly TRBD2 (5 bases). CDR1 is SGHVS and CDR2 is FQNEAQ in the germline V gene. V lost 5 bases, J lost 5 bases, and 12 bases lay in between. This CDR3 is built from 13 residues. CDR3 sequence (DNA): TGTGCCAGCAGCCTGGTAAGGAGGGAGACCCAGTACTTC. Translated, it gives CASSLVRRETQYF.

The sample holds a few counts of this clone. CDR3 sequence reads: CASSGALKRRRETQYF. Written as DNA, the CDR3 is TGTGCCAGCAGCGGGGCGTTAAAGCGAAGGAGGGAGACCCAGTACTTC. The chain joins TRBV21-1 to TRBJ2-5. TRBV21-1 is shown as a pseudogene. The CDR3 is 16 residues long.